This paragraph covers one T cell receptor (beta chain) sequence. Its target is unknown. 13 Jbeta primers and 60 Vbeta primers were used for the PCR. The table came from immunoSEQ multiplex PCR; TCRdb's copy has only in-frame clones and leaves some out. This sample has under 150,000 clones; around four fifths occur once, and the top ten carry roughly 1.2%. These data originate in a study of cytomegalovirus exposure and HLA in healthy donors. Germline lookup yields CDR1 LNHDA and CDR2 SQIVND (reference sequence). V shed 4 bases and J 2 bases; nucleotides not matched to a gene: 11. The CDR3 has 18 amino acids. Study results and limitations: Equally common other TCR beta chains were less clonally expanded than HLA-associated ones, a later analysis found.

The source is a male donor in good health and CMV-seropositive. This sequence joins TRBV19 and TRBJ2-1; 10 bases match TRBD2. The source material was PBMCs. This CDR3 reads CASSTLPGLARPYNEQFF. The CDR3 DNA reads TGTGCCAGTAGTACCCTTCCGGGACTAGCGAGGCCCTACAATGAGCAGTTCTTC.